The 25 T cell receptor beta chains below come from one sample, sequenced in a study of blood T cell repertoires in COVID-19. TCRdb's copy holds only in-frame clones and misses some; the assay was immunoSEQ multiplex PCR. The sample carries under 150,000 clones, 83% recorded once. The sample comprised peripheral blood. The receptors were gathered from an elderly man with active or convalescent COVID-19.

The genes are TRBV5-1 and TRBJ1-5; 8 bases are a match to TRBD1. Germline assignment: CDR1 SGHRS and CDR2 YFSETQ. The trim removed 4 bases at V and 5 bases at J, leaving 5 bases unmatched. The CDR3 length is 14 residues. CDR3 coding DNA: TGCGCCAGCAGCCCACAGGGGGGCCATCAGCCCCAGCATTTT. Translation: CASSPQGGHQPQHF.

This chain connects TRBV7-2 to TRBJ2-5, with a tentative D call TRBD1 (6 bases). Trimming shortened V by 6 bases and J by 1 base, and 12 bases separated the two germline ends. The CDR3 sequence is 14 residues long. The germline gives CDR1 SGHTA, CDR2 FQGNSA. The CDR3 nucleotides read TGTGCCAGCAGTCGTACAGGGCCCCAAGAGACCCAGTACTTC. As protein: CASSRTGPQETQYF.

The V call is TRBV12-5, the J call TRBJ1-1; 10 nucleotides match TRBD1. Germline CDR1 and CDR2: LGHNT and FRNRAP. The CDR3 spans 15 residues. V was clipped by 1 base and J by 4 bases; unmatched bases: 3. The CDR3 here is CASGLGQGAGTEAFF. In DNA, the CDR3 is TGTGCTAGTGGTTTGGGACAGGGGGCAGGCACTGAAGCTTTCTTT.

The rearrangement joins TRBV28 to TRBJ2-2; 8 bases match TRBD1. J was trimmed by 1 base and V by 3 bases; bases with no gene match: 13. Germline loops: CDR1 MDHEN, CDR2 SYDVKM. The CDR3 has 19 residues. For the CDR3, the DNA is TGTGCCAGCAGTTTCCCCCCTCCGACAGGGGCGATGAACACCGGGGAGCTGTTTTTT. Translation gives CASSFPPPTGAMNTGELFF. The variable domain in full, with the rest retrieved from reference TRBV28 and TRBJ2-2, is DVKVTQSSRYLVKRTGEKVFLECVQDMDHENMFWYRQDPGLGLRLIYFSYDVKMKEKGDIPEGYSVSREKKERFSLILESASTNQTSMYLCASSFPPPTGAMNTGELFFGEGSRLTVL.

V usage is TRBV11-2 and J usage is TRBJ1-1; D is ambiguous. The CDR3 is 13 amino acids. Deletions cut 4 bases from V and 5 bases from J, with 11 bases between. The germline V gene has CDR1 SGHAT and CDR2 FQNNGV. CDR3 protein: CASSSLSLTEAFF. The CDR3 DNA reads as TGTGCCAGCAGCTCCCTTTCTTTGACTGAAGCTTTCTTT. Filled out from reference TRBV11-2 and TRBJ1-1, the complete variable domain reads EAGVAQSPRYKIIEKRQSVAFWCNPISGHATLYWYQQILGQGPKLLIQFQNNGVVDDSQLPKDRFSAERLKGVDSTLKIQPAKLEDSAVYLCASSSLSLTEAFFGQGTRLTVV.

This sequence joins TRBV2 and TRBJ2-7, with 9 bases identical to TRBD1. The CDR3 loop spans 16 amino acids. Trimming at V came to 5 bases and at J to 2 bases, leaving 10 bases not matched to a gene. In germline, CDR1 is SNHLY, CDR2 FYNNEI. As DNA, the CDR3 is TGTGCCAGCAGTTTTTCCGCCGACAGGGGGACCTACGAGCAGTACTTC. Amino acids: CASSFSADRGTYEQYF.

This clone has ten or more counts. The chain recombines TRBV18 with TRBJ2-2; TRBD2 is a possible D gene (5 bases). The V end lost 6 bases, the J end lost 3 bases, and 14 bases lay between the germline ends. CDR3 length equals 15 residues. CDR1 KGHSH and CDR2 LQKENI come from the germline V gene. The CDR3 loop is CASSPGRIYTGELFF. The CDR3 DNA reads TGTGCCAGCTCTCCGGGAAGGATTTACACCGGGGAGCTGTTTTTT.

V is TRBV19 and J is TRBJ2-3, with 13 bases that match TRBD2. The CDR3 has 17 amino acids. Unmatched junction bases numbered 7, after V lost 0 bases and J lost 7 bases. The germline V gene encodes CDR1 LNHDA and CDR2 SQIVND (reference sequence). DNA of the CDR3: TGTGCCAGTAGTATAGACCCTGGACTAGCGGGGGCCTATACGCAGTATTTT. It specifies CASSIDPGLAGAYTQYF.

This chain uses TRBV14 with TRBJ2-7; D unclear. The germline V and J ends were trimmed by 6 bases and 0 bases, with 12 bases remaining between them. This CDR3 contains 14 residues. CDR1 and CDR2 from the germline V gene are SGHDN and FVKESK. The CDR3 sequence is CASSQNQNSYEQYF. The CDR3 DNA sequence: TGTGCCAGCAGTCAAAATCAGAACTCCTACGAGCAGTACTTC.

This clone was seen a single time. V usage is TRBV18 and J usage is TRBJ1-1; D possibly corresponds to TRBD1 (6 bases). Trimming pared 2 bases from V and 4 bases from J, leaving 11 bases between. The germline gives CDR1 KGHSH, CDR2 LQKENI. The CDR3 runs 14 residues. The CDR3 region is CASSPTGSSTEAFF. In nucleotides, the CDR3 is TGTGCCAGCTCACCAACAGGGAGTTCCACTGAAGCTTTCTTT. Together with reference TRBV18 and TRBJ1-1, the CDR3 gives the full variable domain: NAGVMQNPRHLVRRRGQEARLRCSPMKGHSHVYWYRQLPEEGLKFMVYLQKENIIDESGMPKERFSAEFPKEGPSILRIQQVVRGDSAAYFCASSPTGSSTEAFFGQGTRLTVV.

The V gene is TRBV5-1, the J gene TRBJ1-4; TRBD1 is a possible D gene (6 bases). The germline V gene encodes CDR1 SGHRS and CDR2 YFSETQ. The V gene lost 1 base and the J gene lost 8 bases, with 15 bases spanning the gap. This CDR3 comprises 15 residues. CDR3 sequence reads: CASSLLPGAGEKLFF. The CDR3 DNA reads as TGCGCCAGCAGCTTGTTGCCAGGGGCAGGCGAAAAACTGTTTTTT.

This chain connects TRBV21-1 to TRBJ1-4. TRBV21-1 is flagged as a pseudogene. The CDR3 extends over 20 amino acids. The CDR3 here is CASSKQRGGETRQSNEKLFF. In DNA form, the CDR3 reads TGTGCCAGCAGCAAACAGAGGGGGGGGGAAACTCGGCAATCTAATGAAAAACTGTTTTTT.

This CDR3 is CASSFPGGPREQYF. The CDR3 region has the DNA TGTGCCAGCAGCTTTCCGGGGGGGCCGAGGGAGCAGTACTTC. This sequence joins TRBV11-2 and TRBJ2-7; 8 nucleotides line up with TRBD2. In germline, CDR1 is SGHAT, CDR2 FQNNGV. The CDR3 runs to 14 residues. After removal of 3 bases from V and 7 bases from J, the junction contained 8 bases not matched to a gene.

CDR3 bases: TGTGCCAGCAGTTTAAGTGGACAGGGAACCTACGAGCAGTACTTC. Its protein is CASSLSGQGTYEQYF. V usage is TRBV27 and J usage is TRBJ2-7, with TRBD1 matching over 8 bases. Trimming removed 2 bases from V and 2 bases from J; junction bases left unmatched: 5. Germline V gene lookup returns CDR1 MNHEY and CDR2 SMNVEV (reference sequence). This CDR3 has 15 residues.

The chain joins TRBV9 to TRBJ2-2, with 7 bases that match TRBD2. Germline V gene data show CDR1 as SGDLS and CDR2 as YYNGEE. After removal of 3 bases from V and 15 bases from J, the junction contained 8 bases not matched to a gene. The CDR3 totals 12 residues. The DNA for the CDR3 is TGTGCCAGCAGCGCCGGGGGGAGAGAGGTGTTTTTT. Protein sequence: CASSAGGREVFF. Full variable domain (outside the CDR3, taken from reference TRBV9 and TRBJ2-2): DSGVTQTPKHLITATGQRVTLRCSPRSGDLSVYWYQQSLDQGLQFLIQYYNGEERAKGNILERFSAQQFPDLHSELNLSSLELGDSALYFCASSAGGREVFFGEGSRLTVL.

The rearrangement uses TRBV11-2 and TRBJ2-7, with 11 bases aligning to TRBD2. Trimming at V came to 5 bases and at J to 3 bases, leaving 6 bases not matched to a gene. Per germline, CDR1 SGHAT and CDR2 FQNNGV. The CDR3 is made up of 15 amino acids. CDR3 protein: CASSRGTSGIYEQYF. CDR3 nucleotides: TGTGCCAGCAGCCGCGGGACTAGCGGTATCTACGAGCAGTACTTC.

V usage is TRBV5-6 and J usage is TRBJ2-5, with 10 nucleotides matching TRBD2. Germline CDR1 is SGHDT and CDR2 is YYEEEE. The CDR3 has 17 residues. With V trimmed by 6 bases and J by 5 bases, 16 bases remained unmatched. The CDR3 sequence: CASTLDPAAGGRETQYF. DNA for the CDR3: TGTGCCAGCACCCTCGACCCAGCAGCGGGGGGGCGGGAGACCCAGTACTTC.

The chain employs TRBV18 and TRBJ1-1; tentative D call: TRBD1 (6 bases). The CDR3 loop spans 16 amino acids. Trimming removed 0 bases from V and 0 bases from J, with 11 bases in between. Germline-derived CDR1 and CDR2 are KGHSH and LQKENI. The CDR3 here is CASSPPLGAMNTEAFF. In DNA, the CDR3 is TGTGCCAGCTCACCACCCTTGGGGGCCATGAACACTGAAGCTTTCTTT.

The chain links TRBV6-2 or TRBV6-3 to TRBJ2-5, with 7 positions matching TRBD1. J gave up 1 base and V 2 bases, and 7 bases lay outside the gene matches. CDR1 MNHEY and CDR2 SVGEGT come from the germline V gene. This CDR3 has 16 amino acids. CDR3 nucleotides: TGTGCCAGCAGTTACGGGTCGGGACAGATCCAAGAGACCCAGTACTTC. As protein: CASSYGSGQIQETQYF.

The chain joins TRBV5-1 to TRBJ2-1; D is perhaps TRBD1 (6 bases). The ends were cut back, 4 bases at V and 6 bases at J, with 14 bases in the middle. The CDR3 spans 14 residues. Germline lookup yields CDR1 SGHRS and CDR2 YFSETQ. The CDR3 protein is CASSPSGVVNEQFF. The CDR3 nucleotides are TGCGCCAGCAGCCCATCAGGGGTGGTCAATGAGCAGTTCTTC.

In its sample, this clone was seen once. V usage is TRBV18 and J usage is TRBJ1-2, with D maybe TRBD1 (6 bases). In germline, CDR1 is KGHSH, CDR2 LQKENI. This CDR3 spans 17 amino acids. V was trimmed by 1 base and J by 5 bases, leaving 20 bases between them. In DNA form, the CDR3 reads TGTGCCAGCTCACCACGAGCTTCGACAGGTGGGCCTTATGGCTACACCTTC. This translates into CASSPRASTGGPYGYTF. Full variable domain (rest looked up from reference TRBV18 and TRBJ1-2): NAGVMQNPRHLVRRRGQEARLRCSPMKGHSHVYWYRQLPEEGLKFMVYLQKENIIDESGMPKERFSAEFPKEGPSILRIQQVVRGDSAAYFCASSPRASTGGPYGYTFGSGTRLTVV.

This chain uses TRBV4-1 with TRBJ1-3, with D unresolved. Looked up from germline, CDR1 is MGHRA and CDR2 is YSYEKL. Trimming took off 4 bases at V and 3 bases at J, with 10 bases between the two ends. CDR3 length: 14 residues. The CDR3 region has the DNA TGCGCCAGCAGCCCGAGGGAGTTTGGAAACACCATATATTTT. Translation: CASSPREFGNTIYF.

The J gene is TRBJ1-2, the V gene TRBV6-7; 7 bases fit TRBD1. TRBV6-7 is reported as an ORF; its role is uncertain. The CDR3 spans 16 residues. V dropped 6 bases and J dropped 0; count of bases not matched to a gene: 10. CDR3 DNA: TGTGCCAGCAGAGAACAGGGGAAGGGGACTAACTATGGCTACACCTTC. This codes for CASREQGKGTNYGYTF.

The chain carries TRBV6-5 and TRBJ1-5, with TRBD1 matching over 9 bases. This CDR3 is 13 amino acids long. Germline CDR1 is MNHEY and CDR2 is SVGAGI. V dropped 6 bases and J dropped 4; count of bases not matched to a gene: 1. CDR3 nucleotides: TGTGCCAGCAGACAGGGGGCAAATCAGCCCCAGCATTTT. Translating gives CASRQGANQPQHF.

The V and J genes are TRBV6-2 or TRBV6-3 and TRBJ2-3; 9 bases line up with TRBD1. V gave up 0 bases and J gave up 3 bases; unmatched junction bases: 4. From germline, CDR1 is MNHEY and CDR2 SVGEGT. This CDR3 has 16 residues. The CDR3 nucleotides read TGTGCCAGCAGTTACTCGATGGGACAGGGTACAGATACGCAGTATTTT. This codes for CASSYSMGQGTDTQYF.